These T cell receptor beta chains were read from a single sample in a study of cytotoxic CD8 clonotypes in ibrutinib-treated CLL. Sequencing was performed with immunoSEQ multiplex PCR; in TCRdb, only in-frame clones are kept and a portion is missing. Of roughly 40,000 clones listed, roughly 69% are singletons. Material: PBMCs, obtained after 12 months of ibrutinib treatment. These receptor sequences come from a human donor with chronic lymphocytic leukemia. The CDR3 runs from the conserved cysteine through the conserved F or W. Fields, in order: D gene, J gene, clone size, V gene, CDR3 protein, CDR3 DNA. D genes are given only for firm matches. Size is omitted from some rows. Given values are once, few, many or a class for expanded clones.

.,TRBJ2-3,few,TRBV19,CASSMGGADTQYF,TGTGCCAGTAGTATGGGGGGTGCAGATACGCAGTATTTT
.,TRBJ1-2,.,TRBV29-1,CSVEVGTKYGYTF,TGCAGCGTTGAAGTGGGGACTAAATATGGCTACACCTTC
TRBD1,TRBJ1-1,few,TRBV6-1,CASKQGGNTEAFF,TGTGCCAGCAAACAGGGGGGGAACACTGAAGCTTTCTTT
.,TRBJ1-2,.,TRBV19,CASKGQGIGYGYTF,TGTGCCAGTAAAGGGCAGGGGATCGGCTATGGCTACACCTTC
.,TRBJ2-1,.,TRBV28,CASSLVGGYNEQFF,TGTGCCAGCAGTTTAGTGGGCGGATACAATGAGCAGTTCTTC
.,TRBJ1-2,.,TRBV19,CASSSNHPGYGYTF,TGTGCCAGTAGTTCTAATCACCCGGGCTATGGCTACACCTTC
TRBD1,TRBJ2-4,once,TRBV18,CASSPGQRIAKNIQYF,TGTGCCAGCTCACCGGGACAGAGAATCGCCAAAAACATTCAGTACTTC
TRBD2,TRBJ2-1,few,TRBV11-2,CASSLVFPSGQFF,TGTGCCAGCAGCTTAGTATTCCCTAGCGGGCAGTTCTTC
TRBD1,TRBJ2-5,.,TRBV5-1,CASKPGQGAEETQYF,TGCGCCTCAAAACCGGGACAGGGGGCCGAAGAGACCCAGTACTTC
TRBD1,TRBJ2-5,.,TRBV2,CASSDSQGARETQYF,TGTGCCAGCAGTGATAGTCAGGGGGCCCGGGAGACCCAGTACTTC
TRBD1,TRBJ1-1,.,TRBV27,CASRPRGGRLQNTEAFF,TGTGCCAGCAGGCCCAGAGGGGGCAGGCTTCAGAACACTGAAGCTTTCTTT
.,TRBJ2-4,.,TRBV7-3,CASSLMERLAKNIQYF,TGTGCCAGCAGCTTAATGGAGCGTCTAGCCAAAAACATTCAGTACTTC
.,TRBJ2-7,.,TRBV7-8,CASSLNYEQYF,TGTGCCAGCAGCCTAAATTACGAGCAGTACTTC
.,TRBJ2-1,once,TRBV7-5,CARSRFLAEPYNEQFF,TGTGCCAGAAGCCGTTTTCTAGCGGAGCCATACAATGAGCAGTTCTTC
.,TRBJ2-3,few,TRBV7-2,CASSSPTSTNTQYF,TGTGCCAGCAGCTCCCCGACTAGTACGAATACGCAGTATTTT
.,TRBJ2-1,.,TRBV5-4,CASSFPGVNEQFF,TGTGCCAGCAGCTTCCCAGGGGTCAATGAGCAGTTCTTC
TRBD2,TRBJ2-1,.,TRBV19,CASSMRREDNEQFF,TGTGCCAGTAGTATGCGGCGGGAGGACAATGAGCAGTTCTTC
.,TRBJ1-2,few,TRBV11-2,CASSSTGPYGYTF,TGTGCCAGCAGTTCTACAGGGCCCTATGGCTACACCTTC
.,TRBJ1-2,.,TRBV6-5,CASRAAGYYGYTF,TGTGCCAGCAGAGCAGCCGGCTACTATGGCTACACCTTC
TRBD1,TRBJ2-7,.,TRBV6-5,CASRQGGYEQYF,TGTGCCAGCAGACAGGGGGGCTACGAGCAGTACTTC
.,TRBJ2-6,.,TRBV30,CAWIHSGANVLTF,TGTGCCTGGATTCACTCTGGGGCCAACGTCCTGACTTTC
.,TRBJ1-2,.,TRBV4-1,CASSQLPGSWMTF,TGCGCCAGCAGCCAACTACCAGGGAGCTGGATGACCTTC
.,TRBJ1-1,few,TRBV10-1,CASSGWGTEAFF,TGCGCCAGCAGTGGATGGGGAACTGAAGCTTTCTTT
.,TRBJ1-3,.,TRBV11-2,CASSPRTVSGNTIYF,TGTGCCAGCAGCCCACGAACCGTCTCTGGAAACACCATATATTTT
.,TRBJ2-7,.,TRBV7-8,CASSYTSGIRHEQYF,TGTGCCAGCAGCTACACCAGTGGAATACGCCACGAGCAGTACTTC
.,TRBJ2-7,few,TRBV7-3,CASSPARGGSYEQYF,TGTGCCAGCAGCCCCGCCCGTGGGGGCTCCTACGAGCAGTACTTC